The rows below give T cell receptor beta chains drawn from one sample of a study of blood T cell repertoires in COVID-19. Some clones are missing from TCRdb's copy, which holds only in-frame ones; the method was immunoSEQ multiplex PCR. The sample yields some 200,000 clones, about nine tenths seen once. The sequencing sample was made of PBMCs or T cells enriched from blood (not recorded which). Receptor source: a woman under 30 who had recovered from COVID-19. The CDR3 runs from the conserved cysteine through the conserved F or W. A D gene is named only where the DNA matches it firmly. Clone size is stated in some rows and not others, as once, few, many or a class when expanded.

16 | TRBJ2-3 | few | TRBV5-1 | . | TGCGCCAGCAGCCAGCGACAGGCCTTTAGCACAGATACGCAGTATTTT | CASSQRQAFSTDTQYF
15 | TRBJ1-2 | . | TRBV6-1 | TRBD1 | TGTGCCAGCAGTGAATTCCACCGACAGGGTGGCGGCTACACCTTC | CASSEFHRQGGGYTF
14 | TRBJ2-7 | . | TRBV28 | . | TGTGCCAGCAGTTTAGCACAGGCCACCTACGAGCAGTACTTC | CASSLAQATYEQYF
13 | TRBJ1-1 | . | TRBV5-1 | . | TGCGCCAGCAGCTCCAGGGCGTACACTGAAGCTTTCTTT | CASSSRAYTEAFF
12 | TRBJ1-5 | . | TRBV12-3/TRBV12-4 | . | TGTGCCAGCAGTCCTGAAGCTGTGCCCCAGCATTTT | CASSPEAVPQHF
13 | TRBJ1-1 | . | TRBV28 | . | TGTGCCACCACCGGGTTCGTGAACACTGAAGCTTTCTTT | CATTGFVNTEAFF
16 | TRBJ2-3 | . | TRBV7-2 | . | TGTGCCAGCAGCTTAGAAGCCCTCCCGGGCGGGGATACGCAGTATTTT | CASSLEALPGGDTQYF
13 | TRBJ2-7 | . | TRBV5-6 | . | TGTGCCAGCAGGGGCCCCTTTACCCACGAGCAGTACTTC | CASRGPFTHEQYF
12 | TRBJ2-7 | . | TRBV6-5 | . | TGTGCCAGCAGTTATTCGGGTCTCGAGCAGTACTTC | CASSYSGLEQYF
16 | TRBJ1-3 | . | TRBV19 | . | TGTGCCAGTAGTATTCGGGGAGGGGGCTCTGGAAACACCATATATTTT | CASSIRGGGSGNTIYF
14 | TRBJ2-1 | . | TRBV28 | TRBD1 | TGTGCCAGCAGTTTACCCACAGGGGGCAATGAGCAGTTCTTC | CASSLPTGGNEQFF
15 | TRBJ2-5 | . | TRBV2 | . | TGTGCCAGCAGGGACAATACAGGGACCCAAGAGACCCAGTACTTC | CASRDNTGTQETQYF
14 | TRBJ2-3 | . | TRBV7-3 | TRBD2 | TGTGCCAGCAGCTTAAGGGGACTAGCAGATACGCAGTATTTT | CASSLRGLADTQYF
15 | TRBJ1-4 | once | TRBV7-9 | TRBD1 | TGTGCCAGCAGCTTAGCGGGACAGGGTAGCGAAAAACTGTTTTTT | CASSLAGQGSEKLFF
16 | TRBJ2-3 | . | TRBV18 | . | TGTGCCAGCTCACCCTTACGCGGGGGCAACACAGATACGCAGTATTTT | CASSPLRGGNTDTQYF
13 | TRBJ2-5 | . | TRBV7-2 | . | TGTGCCAGCAGCTTACACCTACAAGAGACCCAGTACTTC | CASSLHLQETQYF
18 | TRBJ2-1 | . | TRBV7-8 | TRBD2 | TGTGCCAGCAGCTTAAGGTCGGTAATAGCGGGACCTTACAATGAGCAGTTCTTC | CASSLRSVIAGPYNEQFF
17 | TRBJ1-5 | . | TRBV19 | TRBD1 | TGTGCCAGTAGTATGGGTCCAGGGGGATTGCCAAGTCAGCCCCAGCATTTT | CASSMGPGGLPSQPQHF
16 | TRBJ2-7 | . | TRBV4-1 | . | TGCGCCAGCAGCCAAGATGGAGGGGTTAGCTCCTACGAGCAGTACTTC | CASSQDGGVSSYEQYF
16 | TRBJ1-1 | . | TRBV7-9 | . | TGTGCCAGCAGCTCACCAAAAACTGTGATACCGGGGGAAGCTTTCTTT | CASSSPKTVIPGEAFF
16 | TRBJ2-7 | . | TRBV27 | TRBD2 | TGTGCCAGCAGTCTAATAGCGGGAGGAGGCACATACGAGCAGTACTTC | CASSLIAGGGTYEQYF
13 | TRBJ2-7 | once | TRBV4-1 | TRBD1 | TGCGCCAGCAGCCAAAACAGGGGGTACGAGCAGTACTTC | CASSQNRGYEQYF
11 | TRBJ1-2 | . | TRBV10-3 | . | TGTGCCATGAGACATCCCTATGGCTACACCTTC | CAMRHPYGYTF
13 | TRBJ1-1 | . | TRBV10-3 | . | TGTGCCATCACCGAGAGCCAGAACACTGAAGCTTTCTTT | CAITESQNTEAFF
15 | TRBJ2-5 | . | TRBV9 | TRBD2 | TGTGCCAGCAGCGTCAGCGGGAGGGCATCGGAGACCCAGTACTTC | CASSVSGRASETQYF
16 | TRBJ2-5 | . | TRBV4-1 | TRBD2 | TGCGCCAGCAGCCAAGAGGGCGGGAGGGCCCCTGAGACCCAGTACTTC | CASSQEGGRAPETQYF